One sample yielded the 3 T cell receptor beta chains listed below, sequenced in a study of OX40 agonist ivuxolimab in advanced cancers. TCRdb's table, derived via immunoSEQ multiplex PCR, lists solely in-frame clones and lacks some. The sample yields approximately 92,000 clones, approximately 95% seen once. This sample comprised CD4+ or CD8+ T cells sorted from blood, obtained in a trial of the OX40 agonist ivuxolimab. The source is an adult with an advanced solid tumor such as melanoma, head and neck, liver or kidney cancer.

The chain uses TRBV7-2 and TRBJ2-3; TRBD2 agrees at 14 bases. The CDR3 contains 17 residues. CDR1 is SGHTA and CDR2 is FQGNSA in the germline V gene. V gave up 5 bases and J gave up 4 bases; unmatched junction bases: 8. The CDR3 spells CASSLPRLAGGSDTQYF. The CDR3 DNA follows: TGTGCCAGCAGCCTTCCCAGACTAGCGGGAGGGTCAGATACGCAGTATTTT.

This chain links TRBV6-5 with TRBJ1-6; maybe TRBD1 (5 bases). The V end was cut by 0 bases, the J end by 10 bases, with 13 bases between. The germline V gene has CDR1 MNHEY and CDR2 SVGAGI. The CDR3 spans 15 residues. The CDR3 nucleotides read TGTGCCAGCAGTTACTCTATTCAGGGTGGGTCACCCCTCCACTTT. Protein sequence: CASSYSIQGGSPLHF.

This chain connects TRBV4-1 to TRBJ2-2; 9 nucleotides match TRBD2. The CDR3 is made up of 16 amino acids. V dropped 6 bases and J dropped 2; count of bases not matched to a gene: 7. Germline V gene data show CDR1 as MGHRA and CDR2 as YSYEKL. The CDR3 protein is CASSQAGGRNTGELFF. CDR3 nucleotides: TGCGCCAGCAGTCAGGCGGGGGGGAGAAACACCGGGGAGCTGTTTTTT.